The rows below give T cell receptor beta chains drawn from one sample of a study of beta chain features in type 1 diabetes. Clones were read by immunoSEQ multiplex PCR, and TCRdb kept only the in-frame ones, dropping some. This table holds about 130,000 clones, 9% to 9.5% found once. Sequenced material: central memory CD4+ T cells from blood. The receptors were sampled from a man between 18 and 29 years old in good health. The CDR3 runs from the conserved cysteine through the conserved F or W. Each record gives: CDR3 DNA, CDR3 protein, V gene, J gene, D gene, clone size. D genes are given only for firm matches. Clone size is not always given. Where it is, it says once, few, many or a class for expanded clones.

CDR3nt: TGTGCCAGCAGCGTAACAGCGGGGGTCGGCACCGGGGAGCTGTTTTTT
CDR3aa: CASSVTAGVGTGELFF
v_gene: TRBV9
j_gene: TRBJ2-2
d_gene: TRBD2
abundance: few

CDR3nt: TGTGCCAGCAGCCAAGAAGAACGGACTAATGAAAAACTGTTTTTT
CDR3aa: CASSQEERTNEKLFF
v_gene: TRBV4-2
j_gene: TRBJ1-4
d_gene: .
abundance: .

CDR3nt: TGTGCCAGCAGCACATCTACAGGGCTGAATGGAAACACCATATATTTT
CDR3aa: CASSTSTGLNGNTIYF
v_gene: TRBV9
j_gene: TRBJ1-3
d_gene: .
abundance: .

CDR3nt: TGTGCCAGCAGCGTAGGAGGGGAGGATGGCTACACCTTC
CDR3aa: CASSVGGEDGYTF
v_gene: TRBV9
j_gene: TRBJ1-2
d_gene: .
abundance: many

CDR3nt: TGCAGTGCTCTCGGGTATTCACCCCTCCACTTT
CDR3aa: CSALGYSPLHF
v_gene: TRBV20-1
j_gene: TRBJ1-6
d_gene: .
abundance: .

CDR3nt: TGTGCCAGCAGTCCAGGGGGCGCGGGGGGGCAGCCCCAGCATTTT
CDR3aa: CASSPGGAGGQPQHF
v_gene: TRBV28
j_gene: TRBJ1-5
d_gene: TRBD1
abundance: .

CDR3nt: TGTGCCAGCAGCTTAGGCCGGCCAGGGGGTAAGAATTCACCCCTCCACTTT
CDR3aa: CASSLGRPGGKNSPLHF
v_gene: TRBV13
j_gene: TRBJ1-6
d_gene: TRBD1
abundance: .

CDR3nt: TGTGCCAGTTTATTAGGGGGCGCTTACAGCTCCTACGAGCAGTACTTC
CDR3aa: CASLLGGAYSSYEQYF
v_gene: TRBV6-6
j_gene: TRBJ2-7
d_gene: TRBD1
abundance: few

CDR3nt: TGCGCCAGCAGCCATCCCAGCGGGCCCTCTGGAAACACCATATATTTT
CDR3aa: CASSHPSGPSGNTIYF
v_gene: TRBV4-3
j_gene: TRBJ1-3
d_gene: .
abundance: once

CDR3nt: TGCAGCGCCGATGAGCCCCTAGGTGCCAAAAACATTCAGTACTTC
CDR3aa: CSADEPLGAKNIQYF
v_gene: TRBV29-1
j_gene: TRBJ2-4
d_gene: .
abundance: few

CDR3nt: TGTGCCAGCTCCCGACAGGGGGCCGAAATTCTGTTTTTT
CDR3aa: CASSRQGAEILFF
v_gene: TRBV18
j_gene: TRBJ1-4
d_gene: TRBD1
abundance: few

CDR3nt: TGTGCCAGCAGCGCCCGGACTAGCGGGGGGGTCCAAGAGACCCAGTACTTC
CDR3aa: CASSARTSGGVQETQYF
v_gene: TRBV9
j_gene: TRBJ2-5
d_gene: TRBD2
abundance: .

CDR3nt: TGTGCCAGCAGTTCCGGACAGGACAATGAGCAGTTCTTC
CDR3aa: CASSSGQDNEQFF
v_gene: TRBV6-5
j_gene: TRBJ2-1
d_gene: TRBD1
abundance: few

CDR3nt: TGTGCCAGCAGCGTAGCTGGGCTAGCGGGGGCCGGAGAGACCCAGTACTTC
CDR3aa: CASSVAGLAGAGETQYF
v_gene: TRBV9
j_gene: TRBJ2-5
d_gene: TRBD2
abundance: few

CDR3nt: TGCAGCGTTGAGGGGCAGGGCTTACGAGGCTATGGCTACACCTTC
CDR3aa: CSVEGQGLRGYGYTF
v_gene: TRBV29-1
j_gene: TRBJ1-2
d_gene: .
abundance: many

CDR3nt: TGCAGCGTTGTGGGGGGGGCGACGAACACTGAAGCTTTCTTT
CDR3aa: CSVVGGATNTEAFF
v_gene: TRBV29-1
j_gene: TRBJ1-1
d_gene: .
abundance: .

CDR3nt: TGTGCCAGCAGCGGGGACAGGTTTAGCAATCAGCCCCAGCATTTT
CDR3aa: CASSGDRFSNQPQHF
v_gene: TRBV6-6
j_gene: TRBJ1-5
d_gene: TRBD1
abundance: .

CDR3nt: TGTGCCAGCAGCTTTACGGACACTGGGGCCAACGTCCTGACTTTC
CDR3aa: CASSFTDTGANVLTF
v_gene: TRBV7-9
j_gene: TRBJ2-6
d_gene: .
abundance: few

CDR3nt: TGTGCCAGCAGTGACAGGGGTATAGACGAGCAGTACTTC
CDR3aa: CASSDRGIDEQYF
v_gene: TRBV27
j_gene: TRBJ2-7
d_gene: TRBD1
abundance: .

CDR3nt: TGCGCCAGCAGCCCTAGCGGGGGTCGCACAGATACGCAGTATTTT
CDR3aa: CASSPSGGRTDTQYF
v_gene: TRBV5-1
j_gene: TRBJ2-3
d_gene: TRBD2
abundance: few

CDR3nt: TGTGCCAGCAGCGTAGCCGGGGGGGCAACAGATACGCAGTATTTT
CDR3aa: CASSVAGGATDTQYF
v_gene: TRBV9
j_gene: TRBJ2-3
d_gene: TRBD2
abundance: few

CDR3nt: TGTGCCAGTAGTGCAAGACAGGGGTCTGGGGCCAACGTCCTGACTTTC
CDR3aa: CASSARQGSGANVLTF
v_gene: TRBV19
j_gene: TRBJ2-6
d_gene: TRBD1
abundance: few